The 25 T cell receptor beta chains presented below share a single source sample, sequenced in a study of T-cell memory formation after mild COVID-19. TCRdb independently ran MiXCR on the 5' RACE reads; one entry per CDR3 protein. Seen here are under 50,000 distinct CDR3 sequences, approximately 9.6% observed once, and the top ten hold 12%. Input material: PBMCs or a T cell subset sorted from them (not recorded which). Receptors were obtained from an adult woman who had mild COVID-19 (a few samples of this study predate the infection). Cell type and time point are not known.

This clonotype is large (0.1 to 1%). The chain employs TRBV10-3 and TRBJ2-1, with D perhaps TRBD1 or TRBD2 (7 bases each). This CDR3 region has 16 residues. Trimming pared 10 bases from V and 5 bases from J, leaving 24 bases between. The germline V gene encodes CDR1 ENHRY and CDR2 SYGVKD. CDR3 protein: CATRGGASGPHNEQFF. The DNA of the CDR3 is TGTGCCACCAGGGGGGGGGCGAGCGGGCCCCACAATGAGCAGTTCTTC.

The chain employs TRBV5-4 and TRBJ1-1; no definite D call. V was clipped by 3 bases and J by 2 bases, with 8 bases between them. The CDR3 runs 13 residues. CDR1 SGHNT and CDR2 YYREEE come from the germline V gene (reference sequence). Written as DNA, the CDR3 is TGTGCCAGCAGCTCGAGAGTTAACACTGAAGCTTTCTTT. Its translation: CASSSRVNTEAFF.

In its sample, this clonotype was seen a few times. In DNA, the CDR3 is TGTGCCAGCACCCGGCCCGGACAGGGGTCCTCCTACGAGCAGTACTTC. Its translation is CASTRPGQGSSYEQYF. The V call is TRBV5-5, the J call TRBJ2-7, with 9 bases aligning to TRBD1. The CDR3 sequence is 16 residues long. Per germline, CDR1 SGHKS and CDR2 YYEKEE (reference sequence). V lost 6 bases and J lost 0; bases outside the gene matches: 10.

This clonotype was counted only a few times. This rearrangement joins TRBV7-6 to TRBJ2-7; D unclear. The germline V and J ends were trimmed by 5 bases and 1 base, with 15 bases remaining between them. CDR3 length: 15 amino acids. Germline V gene lookup returns CDR1 SGHVS and CDR2 FNYEAQ. The CDR3, as DNA: TGTGCCAGCAGCCCTAGAGTAGGTTATTCCTACGAGCAGTACTTC. Protein sequence: CASSPRVGYSYEQYF.

This clonotype occurred many times. This chain joins TRBV18 and TRBJ2-1; D possibly corresponds to TRBD1 (5 bases). V lost 0 bases, J lost 3 bases, and 12 bases lay in between. Germline V lookup: CDR1 KGHSH, CDR2 LQKENI. The CDR3 consists of 16 residues. CDR3 bases: TGTGCCAGCTCACCACCTCGACAGTCAGGCTACAATGAGCAGTTCTTC. This sequence encodes CASSPPRQSGYNEQFF.

This clonotype has a count of ten or more. The J gene is TRBJ2-5, the V gene TRBV12-3 or TRBV12-4, with D unclear. The CDR3 spans 13 residues. V lost 2 bases and J 5 bases, leaving 9 bases between the germline ends. CDR3 DNA: TGTGCCAGCAGTTTAAACCAAGGGGAGACCCAGTACTTC. Its translation: CASSLNQGETQYF.

This clonotype has at least ten counts. The chain uses TRBV6-1 and TRBJ2-7; D might be TRBD1 (6 bases). Germline V gene lookup returns CDR1 MNHNS and CDR2 SASEGT. The V and J ends lost 3 bases and 3 bases respectively, with 15 bases between them. This CDR3 is 15 amino acids long. CDR3 residues: CASSEPTGIDYEQYF. CDR3 sequence (DNA): TGTGCCAGCAGTGAGCCAACAGGGATCGACTACGAGCAGTACTTC.

This clonotype was observed a few times. The chain recombines TRBV5-1 with TRBJ2-1, with 9 bases fitting TRBD2. The CDR3 has 17 residues. CDR1 SGHRS and CDR2 YFSETQ come from the germline V gene. V dropped 0 bases and J dropped 2; count of bases not matched to a gene: 6. The DNA of the CDR3 is TGCGCCAGCAGCTTGGGGGCGGGAGGGAGGACCTACAATGAGCAGTTCTTC. Protein: CASSLGAGGRTYNEQFF. Full variable domain (outside the CDR3, taken from reference TRBV5-1 and TRBJ2-1): KAGVTQTPRYLIKTRGQQVTLSCSPISGHRSVSWYQQTPGQGLQFLFEYFSETQRNKGNFPGRFSGRQFSNSRSEMNVSTLELGDSALYLCASSLGAGGRTYNEQFFGPGTRLTVL.

This clonotype has just a few counts. The genes are TRBV16 and TRBJ2-7; 8 bases agree with TRBD2. The V and J ends lost 0 bases and 4 bases, in that order; junction bases with no gene match: 5. The CDR3 runs to 15 residues. Germline values: CDR1 KGHSY, CDR2 FQNENV. Written as DNA, the CDR3 is TGTGCCAGCAGCCAATCGTTCGGGGGGGCGTACGAGCAGTACTTC. It translates to CASSQSFGGAYEQYF.

The chain carries TRBV20-1 and TRBJ1-1; 9 bases are a match to TRBD1. The length of the CDR3 is 11 residues. Germline V gene sequence: CDR1 DFQATT, CDR2 SNEGSKA (reference sequence). Trimming took 5 bases from V and 10 from J; bases not matched to a gene: 5. The CDR3 spells CSARTGERAFF. The CDR3 DNA sequence: TGCAGTGCTCGGACAGGGGAGCGAGCTTTCTTT.

The V and J genes are TRBV4-3 and TRBJ2-2; 7 bases are a match to TRBD1. With V trimmed by 0 bases and J by 3 bases, 10 bases remained unmatched. Germline V gene data show CDR1 as LGHNA and CDR2 as YSLEER. This CDR3 contains 18 residues. As DNA, the CDR3 is TGCGCCAGCAGCCAAGAATTGGGCCAGGGGGATTACACCGGGGAGCTGTTTTTT. This gives the protein CASSQELGQGDYTGELFF.

This clonotype has at least ten counts. The chain is built from TRBV20-1 and TRBJ2-5; D not certain. V gave up 6 bases and J gave up 2 bases, with 16 bases separating them. CDR1 is DFQATT, CDR2 SNEGSKA, per germline (reference sequence). This CDR3 region has 14 residues. The CDR3 DNA is TGCAGTGCCACCCTCACCTTGCGACAAGAGACCCAGTACTTC. It codes for CSATLTLRQETQYF.

The rearrangement uses TRBV15 and TRBJ2-7; 8 bases match TRBD2. Unmatched junction bases numbered 4, after V lost 3 bases and J lost 0 bases. This CDR3 comprises 15 residues. Germline V gene data show CDR1 as LNHNV and CDR2 as YYDKDF (reference sequence). CDR3: CATSSERETSYEQYF. The CDR3 nucleotides read TGTGCCACCAGCAGCGAGCGGGAGACCTCCTACGAGCAGTACTTC.

Many counts were recorded for this clonotype. The chain joins TRBV7-3 to TRBJ2-3; D possibly corresponds to TRBD1 (6 bases). The CDR3 covers 13 residues. Germline values: CDR1 SGHTA, CDR2 FQGTGA. The V and J ends lost 2 bases and 3 bases respectively, with 6 bases between them. The CDR3: CASSLQGTDTQYF. CDR3 coding DNA: TGTGCCAGCAGCTTACAGGGGACAGATACGCAGTATTTT. Together with reference TRBV7-3 and TRBJ2-3, the CDR3 gives the full variable domain: GAGVSQTPSNKVTEKGKYVELRCDPISGHTALYWYRQSLGQGPEFLIYFQGTGAADDSGLPNDRFFAVRPEGSVSTLKIQRTERGDSAVYLCASSLQGTDTQYFGPGTRLTVL.

This clonotype was picked up a small number of times. This chain links TRBV4-1 with TRBJ1-1; 11 bases are a match to TRBD1. V was clipped by 5 bases and J by 10 bases; unmatched bases: 12. Per the germline V gene, CDR1 is MGHRA and CDR2 is YSYEKL. This CDR3 is 15 amino acids long. In nucleotides, the CDR3 is TGCGCCAGCAGCGGACGGTGGGGACAGGGGGACGGAGCTTTCTTT. Translated, it gives CASSGRWGQGDGAFF.

The chain employs TRBV5-1 and TRBJ2-7; the D gene is possibly TRBD1 (5 bases). Germline assignment: CDR1 SGHRS and CDR2 YFSETQ. This CDR3 has 14 amino acids. Trimming took 2 bases from V and 2 from J, leaving 11 bases between them. In DNA form, the CDR3 reads TGCGCCAGCAGCTTAGACTGGGGCCCCTACGAGCAGTACTTC. Its translation: CASSLDWGPYEQYF.

This clonotype appeared a few times. The chain links TRBV3-1 to TRBJ2-1; 7 nucleotides agree with TRBD2. The CDR3 extends over 14 amino acids. The junction had 5 bases not matched to a gene; V was cut back by 4 bases and J by 5 bases. CDR1 LGHDT and CDR2 YNNKEL come from the germline V gene (reference sequence). The CDR3 protein is CASSPSGLNNEQFF. CDR3 bases: TGTGCCAGCAGCCCTAGCGGACTAAACAATGAGCAGTTCTTC.

The genes are TRBV5-1 and TRBJ1-6, with 9 bases matching TRBD1. Trimming removed 2 bases from V and 8 bases from J; junction bases left unmatched: 2. The CDR3 is 14 amino acids. The germline gives CDR1 SGHRS, CDR2 YFSETQ. CDR3 DNA sequence: TGCGCCAGCAGCTTACAGGGGGCTGATTCACCCCTCCACTTT. The encoded protein is CASSLQGADSPLHF.

A few counts support this clonotype. The chain joins TRBV20-1 to TRBJ1-1; D gene uncertain. The CDR3 has 15 amino acids. Looked up from germline, CDR1 is DFQATT and CDR2 is SNEGSKA (reference sequence). Deletions cut 5 bases from V and 6 bases from J, with 22 bases between. The chain's CDR3 is CSALVARIGSPEAFF. CDR3 coding DNA: TGCAGTGCTCTCGTCGCCCGGATCGGGTCTCCTGAAGCTTTCTTT.

In this sample, this clonotype turned up a few times. V and J are TRBV20-1 and TRBJ2-1, with 10 nucleotides matching TRBD2. The germline gives CDR1 DFQATT, CDR2 SNEGSKA (reference sequence). The CDR3 sequence is 15 residues long. V trimming: 0 bases; J trimming: 4 bases; junction bases outside the gene matches: 3. The CDR3 loop reads CSARDVLAGYNEQFF. Written as DNA, the CDR3 is TGCAGTGCTAGAGATGTACTAGCGGGATACAATGAGCAGTTCTTC.

This rearrangement joins TRBV19 to TRBJ1-1; D perhaps matches TRBD1 (6 bases). Trimming left V 6 bases short and J 3 bases short, with 11 bases between. The V gene's germline CDR1 is LNHDA and CDR2 SQIVND (reference sequence). The CDR3 is 13 amino acids. The DNA of the CDR3 is TGTGCCAGTAGGATATACAGGGACACTGAAGCTTTCTTT. Amino acid sequence: CASRIYRDTEAFF. Using reference TRBV19 and TRBJ1-1 for the parts outside the CDR3, the full variable domain is DGGITQSPKYLFRKEGQNVTLSCEQNLNHDAMYWYRQDPGQGLRLIYYSQIVNDFQKGDIAEGYSVSREKKESFPLTVTSAQKNPTAFYLCASRIYRDTEAFFGQGTRLTVV.

The V call is TRBV2, the J call TRBJ1-1, with D possibly matching TRBD1 (6 bases). Trimming cost V 1 base and J 4 bases, with 13 bases left between them. The CDR3 length is 15 residues. Germline CDR1 and CDR2: SNHLY and FYNNEI. The DNA for the CDR3 is TGTGCCAGCAGTGAAGTACAGGGTGGTGGCACTGAAGCTTTCTTT. Translated, it gives CASSEVQGGGTEAFF.

This clonotype was observed a few times. The chain joins TRBV7-9 to TRBJ2-1; TRBD1 matches at 9 bases. The V gene's germline CDR1 is SEHNR and CDR2 FQNEAQ (reference sequence). The CDR3 is 15 residues long. The J segment lost 2 bases and the V segment lost 5 bases, leaving 4 bases of the junction unmatched. CDR3 protein: CASSPDRGPYNEQFF. In DNA, the CDR3 is TGTGCCAGCAGCCCGGACAGGGGACCCTACAATGAGCAGTTCTTC. Based on the CDR3 plus reference TRBV7-9 and TRBJ2-1, the full variable domain is DTGVSQNPRHKITKRGQNVTFRCDPISEHNRLYWYRQTLGQGPEFLTYFQNEAQLEKSRLLSDRFSAERPKGSFSTLEIQRTEQGDSAMYLCASSPDRGPYNEQFFGPGTRLTVL.

The CDR3 is CATSGDRSGASPYNEQFF. The CDR3 coding sequence is TGTGCCACCAGTGGGGACCGTTCGGGGGCTTCTCCCTACAATGAGCAGTTCTTC. This rearrangement joins TRBV24-1 to TRBJ2-1; D assignment may be TRBD1 or TRBD2 (6 bases each). Germline CDR1 and CDR2: KGHDR and SFDVKD. This CDR3 spans 18 amino acids. Trimming took off 5 bases at V and 2 bases at J, with 21 bases between the two ends.

A few counts support this clonotype. The chain couples TRBV5-1 to TRBJ1-2; 9 positions agree with TRBD1. Germline V gene data show CDR1 as SGHRS and CDR2 as YFSETQ. This CDR3 comprises 14 residues. V gave up 2 bases and J gave up 6 bases; unmatched junction bases: 5. In DNA form, the CDR3 reads TGCGCCAGCAGCTTCGACAGGGGGTTGGATGGCTACACCTTC. This gives the protein CASSFDRGLDGYTF.